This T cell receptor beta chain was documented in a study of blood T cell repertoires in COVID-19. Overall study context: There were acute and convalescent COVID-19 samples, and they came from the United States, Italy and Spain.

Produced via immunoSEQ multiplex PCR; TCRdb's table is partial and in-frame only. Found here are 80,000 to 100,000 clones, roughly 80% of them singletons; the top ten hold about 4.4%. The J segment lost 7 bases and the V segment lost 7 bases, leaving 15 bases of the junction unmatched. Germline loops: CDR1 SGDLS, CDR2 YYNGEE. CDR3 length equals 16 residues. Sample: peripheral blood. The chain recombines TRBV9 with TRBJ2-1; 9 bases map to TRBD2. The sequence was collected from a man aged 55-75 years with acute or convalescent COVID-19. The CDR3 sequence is CASSGGLAGPFNEQFF. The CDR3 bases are TGTGCCAGCTCAGGGGGTCTAGCGGGACCTTTTAATGAGCAGTTCTTC.